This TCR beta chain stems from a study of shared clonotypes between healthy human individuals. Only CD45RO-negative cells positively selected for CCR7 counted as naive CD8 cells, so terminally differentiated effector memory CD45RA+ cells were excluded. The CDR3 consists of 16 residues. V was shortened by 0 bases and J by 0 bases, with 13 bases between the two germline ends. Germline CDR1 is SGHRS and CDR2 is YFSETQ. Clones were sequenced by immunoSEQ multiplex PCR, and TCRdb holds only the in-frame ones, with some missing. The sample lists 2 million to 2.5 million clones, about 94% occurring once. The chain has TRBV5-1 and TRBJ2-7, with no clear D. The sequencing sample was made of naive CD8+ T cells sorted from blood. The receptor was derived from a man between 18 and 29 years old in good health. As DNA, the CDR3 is TGCGCCAGCAGCTTGGAGGGCAGCCAGAGCTCCTACGAGCAGTACTTC. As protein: CASSLEGSQSSYEQYF.